This T cell receptor beta chain appears in the sequencing data of a study of T cell responses to AZD1222 COVID-19 vaccine. Findings of the study overall: There were mostly white British donors and more females than males, and clonal diversity was possibly underestimated. Seropositive AZD1222 recipients at baseline numbered only 5 or 6. Spike-specific TCR breadth and depth went up after people got two AZD1222 doses.

Sequenced by immunoSEQ multiplex PCR; TCRdb stores in-frame clones only, minus some. Of about 94,000 clones listed, roughly 90% are singletons. This clone has just a few counts. Its antigen is unknown. Germline V gene lookup returns CDR1 ENHRY and CDR2 SYGVKD. V was shortened by 3 bases and J by 7 bases, with 13 bases between the two germline ends. The length of the CDR3 is 14 residues. Sequenced material: peripheral blood, taken on day 0 of AZD1222 vaccination. The chain employs TRBV10-3 and TRBJ1-5; possible D gene TRBD1, 6 bases. The sequence was collected from an adult in good health. The CDR3 bases are TGTGCCATCAGTGACTTCGGGGGCGGACAGCCCCAGCATTTT. Protein: CAISDFGGGQPQHF.